Each of the 24 T cell receptor beta chains below was sequenced from the same sample in a study of T cell changes during pregnancy in multiple sclerosis. Only in-frame clones appear in the TCRdb table, and some are missing; sequencing was by immunoSEQ multiplex PCR. The repertoire includes about 79,000 clones, about 89% of them detected once, and 0.4% to 0.6% sits in the top ten. Sequencing used CD4+ T cells from peripheral blood mononuclear cells, obtained in the second trimester of pregnancy. All receptors come from a female donor with multiple sclerosis, enrolled in a pregnancy study.

V gene TRBV6-1 combines with J gene TRBJ2-1, with 11 bases lining up with TRBD1. The junction had 10 bases not matched to a gene; V was cut back by 11 bases and J by 7 bases. Germline V gives CDR1 MNHNS, CDR2 SASEGT. The CDR3 has 14 residues. In nucleotides, the CDR3 is TGTGCCTGTCAGGACAGGGGGCGTGTAAATGAGCAGTTCTTC. Amino acid sequence: CACQDRGRVNEQFF.

The count of this clone is one. The rearrangement joins TRBV7-8 to TRBJ1-6; a weak D match, TRBD1 (5 bases). V shed 5 bases and J shed 4 bases, with 15 bases lying between them. This CDR3 contains 16 residues. Germline CDR1 is SGHVS and CDR2 is FQNEAQ. This chain's CDR3 is CASSIKGIGYNSPLHF. CDR3 DNA: TGTGCCAGCAGCATCAAGGGGATAGGATATAATTCACCCCTCCACTTT. Variable domain in full (rest from reference TRBV7-8 and TRBJ1-6): GAGVSQSPRYKVAKRGQDVALRCDPISGHVSLFWYQQALGQGPEFLTYFQNEAQLDKSGLPSDRFFAERPEGSVSTLKIQRTQQEDSAVYLCASSIKGIGYNSPLHFGNGTRLTVT.

This clone was observed once. The CDR3 here is CSVGGLWKTDTQYF. CDR3 DNA sequence: TGCAGCGTTGGGGGGCTATGGAAGACAGATACGCAGTATTTT. The chain joins TRBV29-1 to TRBJ2-3, with a tentative D call TRBD1 (6 bases). Between the trimmed V and J ends, which lost 4 bases and 3 bases, there was a span of 14 bases. This CDR3 is 14 amino acids long. Germline CDR1 and CDR2: SQVTM and ANQGSEA.

This clone was observed a few times. The rearrangement uses TRBV15 and TRBJ1-2; 8 bases map to TRBD1. V shed 6 bases and J 1 base; nucleotides not matched to a gene: 7. The germline CDR1 and CDR2 sequences are LNHNV and YYDKDF (reference sequence). This CDR3 comprises 15 residues. The CDR3 spells CATRLLDRGNYGYTF. The CDR3 coding sequence is TGTGCCACCAGGTTGTTAGACAGGGGTAACTATGGCTACACCTTC. The full variable domain, its missing parts supplied by reference TRBV15 and TRBJ1-2, is DAMVIQNPRYQVTQFGKPVTLSCSQTLNHNVMYWYQQKSSQAPKLLFHYYDKDFNNEADTPDNFQSRRPNTSFCFLDIRSPGLGDTAMYLCATRLLDRGNYGYTFGSGTRLTVV.

The V and J genes are TRBV7-2 and TRBJ2-3; the D is unclear. The CDR3 sequence is 15 residues long. The V end was cut by 3 bases, the J end by 0 bases, with 10 bases between. CDR1 and CDR2 from the germline V gene are SGHTA and FQGNSA. The DNA of the CDR3 is TGTGCCAGCAGCTTCGACGGGTGGAGCACAGATACGCAGTATTTT. Translated, it gives CASSFDGWSTDTQYF.

This clone has only one observation. The V gene is TRBV11-2, the J gene TRBJ2-7; D remains ambiguous. CDR3 length: 14 residues. Germline V gene sequence: CDR1 SGHAT, CDR2 FQNNGV. V was trimmed by 4 bases and J by 3 bases, leaving 13 bases between them. Here the CDR3 reads CASSSTFANYEQYF. DNA of the CDR3: TGTGCCAGCAGCTCGACATTTGCGAACTACGAGCAGTACTTC.

The chain is built from TRBV19 and TRBJ1-3; D remains ambiguous. The length of the CDR3 is 13 residues. The V and J ends lost 6 bases and 3 bases respectively, with 9 bases between them. Germline-derived CDR1 and CDR2 are LNHDA and SQIVND (reference sequence). DNA of the CDR3: TGTGCCAGTAGCGAGGGAAGTGGAAACACCATATATTTT. Encoded protein: CASSEGSGNTIYF.

The V and J genes are TRBV7-9 and TRBJ2-1, with 9 bases matching TRBD2. V lost 5 bases and J lost 9; bases outside the gene matches: 14. Germline CDR1 is SEHNR and CDR2 is FQNEAQ (reference sequence). This CDR3 has 16 residues. The CDR3: CASSPKTTSGLGEQFF. The CDR3 nucleotides are TGTGCCAGCAGCCCAAAAACCACTAGCGGGCTGGGTGAGCAGTTCTTC. The full variable domain, completed using reference TRBV7-9 and TRBJ2-1, is DTGVSQNPRHKITKRGQNVTFRCDPISEHNRLYWYRQTLGQGPEFLTYFQNEAQLEKSRLLSDRFSAERPKGSFSTLEIQRTEQGDSAMYLCASSPKTTSGLGEQFFGPGTRLTVL.

This clone was recorded once. This chain connects TRBV15 to TRBJ1-2; D is unclear. This CDR3 spans 16 amino acids. Germline assignment: CDR1 LNHNV and CDR2 YYDKDF (reference sequence). With 1 base removed from V and 7 bases from J, the gap between germline ends came to 19 bases. This CDR3 reads CATSRVKGLLPGGYTF. The DNA for the CDR3 is TGTGCCACCAGCAGAGTAAAAGGACTGTTGCCTGGTGGCTACACCTTC.

The chain is built from TRBV5-6 and TRBJ2-2; 7 nucleotides align to TRBD2. V trimming: 4 bases; J trimming: 3 bases; junction bases outside the gene matches: 9. Germline V gene sequence: CDR1 SGHDT, CDR2 YYEEEE. The CDR3 has 16 residues. The CDR3 bases are TGTGCCAGCAGCCGCGACACTAGCGTGTACACCGGGGAGCTGTTTTTT. This sequence encodes CASSRDTSVYTGELFF.

The chain has TRBV15 and TRBJ2-7; no reliable D call. Germline-derived CDR1 and CDR2 are LNHNV and YYDKDF (reference sequence). V lost 2 bases to trimming and J lost 1 base, with 9 bases between them. This CDR3 is 14 amino acids long. CDR3: CATSRTRVSYEQYF. CDR3 bases: TGTGCCACCAGCAGAACACGGGTTTCCTACGAGCAGTACTTC.

In nucleotides, the CDR3 is TGTGCCAGCAGTGTCACAGTAAGAGATACGCAGTATTTT. Translated, it gives CASSVTVRDTQYF. The chain couples TRBV6-1 to TRBJ2-3, with unresolved D. The CDR3 totals 13 residues. In germline, CDR1 is MNHNS, CDR2 SASEGT. V was trimmed by 4 bases and J by 5 bases, leaving 10 bases between them.

A single count supports this clone. The chain links TRBV19 to TRBJ2-1; possible D gene TRBD1, 5 bases. There are 13 residues in the CDR3. The germline gives CDR1 LNHDA, CDR2 SQIVND (reference sequence). V dropped 5 bases and J dropped 5 bases, with 10 bases sitting between them. The CDR3 nucleotides are TGTGCCAGTAGTGTGCAGGGAAACAATGAGCAGTTCTTC. Translation gives CASSVQGNNEQFF.

V is TRBV5-5 and J is TRBJ2-5; 9 bases are a match to TRBD1. J lost 5 bases, V lost 3 bases, and 5 bases had no gene match. The CDR3 loop spans 14 amino acids. Germline V gene data show CDR1 as SGHKS and CDR2 as YYEKEE (reference sequence). DNA for the CDR3: TGTGCCAGCAGCTACCTAGACAGGGGGGAGACCCAGTACTTC. It translates to CASSYLDRGETQYF.

The chain carries TRBV14 and TRBJ2-5; 7 nucleotides align to TRBD2. Unmatched junction bases numbered 5, after V lost 1 base and J lost 0 bases. The CDR3 is 16 amino acids. Per the germline V gene, CDR1 is SGHDN and CDR2 is FVKESK. CDR3 sequence reads: CASSQVSSGYQETQYF. In DNA form, the CDR3 reads TGTGCCAGCAGCCAAGTGTCTAGCGGCTACCAAGAGACCCAGTACTTC. Full variable domain (missing parts from reference TRBV14 and TRBJ2-5): EAGVTQFPSHSVIEKGQTVTLRCDPISGHDNLYWYRRVMGKEIKFLLHFVKESKQDESGMPNNRFLAERTGGTYSTLKVQPAELEDSGVYFCASSQVSSGYQETQYFGPGTRLLVL.

This chain uses TRBV6-5 with TRBJ1-2, with a weak D call TRBD1 (6 bases). The germline V gene has CDR1 MNHEY and CDR2 SVGAGI. The CDR3 spans 13 residues. Trimming shortened V by 6 bases and J by 5 bases, and 13 bases separated the two germline ends. The CDR3 here is CASSPTGLYGYTF. CDR3 DNA: TGTGCCAGCAGCCCTACAGGGTTATATGGCTACACCTTC.

This clone has ten or more counts. This rearrangement joins TRBV7-2 to TRBJ2-7, with D maybe TRBD1 (5 bases). The CDR3 runs 14 residues. CDR1 and CDR2 from the germline V gene are SGHTA and FQGNSA. Trimming left V 5 bases short and J 9 bases short, with 20 bases between. CDR3 region: CASSPSTGNTGQYF. The CDR3 DNA reads as TGTGCCAGCAGCCCGTCGACTGGGAATACAGGGCAGTACTTC.

This chain connects TRBV7-9 to TRBJ2-1; 7 bases align to TRBD1. With V trimmed by 5 bases and J by 4 bases, 11 bases remained unmatched. In germline, CDR1 is SEHNR, CDR2 FQNEAQ (reference sequence). This CDR3 spans 16 amino acids. The CDR3 loop is CASSQWGDREYNEQFF. CDR3 bases: TGTGCCAGCAGCCAGTGGGGAGACAGGGAGTACAATGAGCAGTTCTTC.

The rearrangement uses TRBV29-1 and TRBJ2-3; TRBD2 matches 10 bases. The V gene end was trimmed by 4 bases and the J gene end by 5 bases; junction bases not matched to a gene: 9. The germline CDR1 and CDR2 sequences are SQVTM and ANQGSEA. The CDR3 is 15 residues long. The CDR3 reads CSVGTTSGSGDTQYF. CDR3 bases: TGCAGCGTTGGAACGACTAGCGGGTCGGGAGATACGCAGTATTTT.

The chain recombines TRBV6-5 with TRBJ2-7; tentatively, D is TRBD2 (6 bases). Deletions cut 0 bases from V and 5 bases from J, with 14 bases between. The CDR3 loop spans 15 amino acids. The germline gives CDR1 MNHEY, CDR2 SVGAGI. CDR3 amino acids: CASSYSILAINEQYF. The CDR3 nucleotides read TGTGCCAGCAGTTACTCGATACTAGCTATCAACGAGCAGTACTTC.

This clone is a singleton in its sample. The chain recombines TRBV19 with TRBJ2-2, with 7 nucleotides matching TRBD1. This CDR3 has 14 amino acids. The trim removed 5 bases at V and 4 bases at J, leaving 4 bases unmatched. The germline V gene has CDR1 LNHDA and CDR2 SQIVND (reference sequence). DNA of the CDR3: TGTGCCAGTAGTTGGGACAGAACCACCGGGGAGCTGTTTTTT. Translated, it gives CASSWDRTTGELFF. Complete variable domain (other parts from reference TRBV19 and TRBJ2-2): DGGITQSPKYLFRKEGQNVTLSCEQNLNHDAMYWYRQDPGQGLRLIYYSQIVNDFQKGDIAEGYSVSREKKESFPLTVTSAQKNPTAFYLCASSWDRTTGELFFGEGSRLTVL.

The chain links TRBV10-3 to TRBJ1-2; TRBD1 aligns across 11 bases. CDR3 size: 14 residues. CDR1 is ENHRY and CDR2 is SYGVKD in the germline V gene. V shed 6 bases and J 4 bases; nucleotides not matched to a gene: 4. CDR3 region: CAIRAGTGGYGYTF. The CDR3 DNA reads as TGTGCCATCAGAGCCGGGACAGGGGGCTATGGCTACACCTTC.

This sequence joins TRBV4-1 and TRBJ1-6, with D unclear. Trimming took 1 base from V and 7 from J, leaving 11 bases between them. Looked up from germline, CDR1 is MGHRA and CDR2 is YSYEKL. This CDR3 contains 15 residues. The CDR3 DNA reads as TGCGCCAGCAGCCAAGTAACCCCAGAAAATTCACCCCTCCACTTT. It translates to CASSQVTPENSPLHF.

CDR3 sequence (DNA): TGCGCCAGCAGCTTGGACAGGAAAGTACCCGAGCAGTACTTC. Translating gives CASSLDRKVPEQYF. The chain couples TRBV5-1 to TRBJ2-7; weak D call: TRBD1 (5 bases). Germline V CDR1 and CDR2: SGHRS, YFSETQ. With 0 bases removed from V and 6 bases from J, the gap between germline ends came to 13 bases. This CDR3 spans 14 amino acids.